This T cell receptor (beta chain) was identified during a study of T cells after somatic rescue of genetic block. The V and J ends lost 1 base and 3 bases respectively, with 8 bases between them. The germline V gene has CDR1 SGHRS and CDR2 YFSETQ. This CDR3 comprises 14 residues. Profiled with immunoSEQ multiplex PCR; TCRdb holds only in-frame clones, not every one. The sample holds roughly 51,000 clones; more than 90% are singletons and the top ten take roughly 0.074%. The sample comprised peripheral blood mononuclear cells (PBMCs). The J gene is TRBJ2-1, the V gene TRBV5-1, with D perhaps TRBD2 (6 bases). The origin of this receptor is a child under three years old. Here the CDR3 DNA reads TGCGCCAGCAGCTTGCTTAGCGGCTACAATGAGCAGTTCTTC. Translation gives CASSLLSGYNEQFF.